The sequence of this T cell receptor beta chain was determined in a study of identical twins. TCRdb re-analysed the 5' RACE reads in MiXCR, keeping a single row per CDR3 protein. Seen here are 520,000 or so distinct CDR3 sequences, less than 25% observed once, and the top ten hold around 0.9%. This clonotype has more than one count but fewer than ten. This CDR3 spans 12 amino acids. The V end was cut by 2 bases, the J end by 4 bases, with 8 bases between. CDR1 is GTSNPN and CDR2 is SVGIG in the germline V gene (reference sequence). The sample was also linked to a second study, of T cells expressing NK-cell markers. From that second work: Among several donors, these clonotypes also ranked first in the CD3+CD56-NKG2C+ fraction.

This clonotype originated in a woman aged 18-29 years in good health. The J gene is TRBJ2-5, the V gene TRBV30, with D possibly matching TRBD2 (6 bases). Sequenced material: CD4+ T cells sorted from blood. Here the CDR3 DNA reads TGTGCCTGGAGTACTAGCAGAGAGACCCAGTACTTC. Its protein is CAWSTSRETQYF.